This T cell receptor (beta chain) was profiled in a study of response to subunit inactivated influenza vaccine. The V end was cut by 6 bases, the J end by 5 bases, with 20 bases between. CDR1 and CDR2 from the germline V gene are DFQATT and SNEGSKA (reference sequence). This CDR3 region has 14 residues. General observations from the study: The authors suggested that few new T cells are recruited per seasonal influenza vaccination.

This clonotype was picked up a small number of times. Its antigen is not known. TCRdb processed the RT-PCR reads anew with MiXCR; each CDR3 protein has one entry. The table has roughly 500,000 distinct CDR3 sequences, about 15% seen once. This chain connects TRBV20-1 to TRBJ2-7; possibly TRBD1 for D (5 bases). The sequencing used CD4+ T cells sorted from PBMCs, collected about 23 months after vaccination. The sequence derives from a man between 50 and 70 years old who received an inactivated influenza vaccine. CDR3 coding DNA: TGCAGTGCACGACGTGGGCAGGGAAGGAACGAGCAGTACTTC. Protein sequence: CSARRGQGRNEQYF.